Shown below are 11 T cell receptor beta chains from a single sample sequenced in a study of blood T cell repertoires in COVID-19 (dated by TCRdb to 2018 to 2021). The library was obtained by the immunoSEQ multiplex PCR assay. Sourced from immuneACCESS, this table was stored by TCRdb with only in-frame sequences that have V and J called. A share of the clones is absent; for the studies checked, an unresolved V gene accounts for under half, and the remainder has no known explanation. In all, the sample holds tens of thousands of clones, and roughly 87% of those were seen once. The ten largest clones take up 6.5% to 8% of the sample. The sample consisted of peripheral blood. These receptors were obtained from a man between 18 and 29 years old with COVID-19, enrolled during active disease.

The genes are TRBV7-9 and TRBJ2-1; 8 positions agree with TRBD1. Germline values: CDR1 SEHNR, CDR2 FQNEAQ (reference sequence). This CDR3 comprises 12 residues. After removal of 5 bases from V and 8 bases from J, the junction contained 2 bases not matched to a gene. The CDR3 reads CASSGQGHEQFF. The CDR3 DNA is TGTGCCAGCAGCGGACAGGGCCATGAGCAGTTCTTC.

DNA for the CDR3: TGTGCCAGCAGTAAACGGGACAGCAGTGGCTACACCTTC. It codes for CASSKRDSSGYTF. The gene calls are TRBV27 and TRBJ1-2, with 7 bases fitting TRBD1. CDR3 length: 13 residues. Germline V lookup: CDR1 MNHEY, CDR2 SMNVEV (reference sequence). The junction had 7 bases not matched to a gene; V was cut back by 5 bases and J by 7 bases.

This chain uses TRBV6-2 or TRBV6-3 with TRBJ1-5; D might be TRBD1 (5 bases). The V gene's germline CDR1 is MNHEY and CDR2 SVGEGT. CDR3 length: 15 residues. V gave up 3 bases and J gave up 0 bases, with 9 bases separating them. The CDR3 bases are TGTGCCAGCAGTTATAGGGGATATAGCAATCAGCCCCAGCATTTT. Translation gives CASSYRGYSNQPQHF.

This clone came up a few times. J is TRBJ2-7 and V is TRBV7-2, with D perhaps TRBD1 (5 bases). The CDR3 runs to 12 residues. Looked up from germline, CDR1 is SGHTA and CDR2 is FQGNSA. Trimming took 6 bases from V and 6 from J, leaving 12 bases between them. CDR3 region: CASRDTWAEQYF. CDR3 nucleotides: TGTGCCAGCAGGGACACTTGGGCCGAGCAGTACTTC.

This clone was counted a single time. The chain has TRBV5-1 and TRBJ2-1, with TRBD1 matching over 8 bases. CDR1 and CDR2 from the germline V gene are SGHRS and YFSETQ. With V trimmed by 0 bases and J by 1 base, 0 bases remained unmatched. This CDR3 is built from 15 residues. The CDR3 reads CASSLGQGSYNEQFF. The CDR3 DNA reads TGCGCCAGCAGCTTGGGACAGGGGTCCTACAATGAGCAGTTCTTC. The full variable domain, in which reference TRBV5-1 and TRBJ2-1 provide the parts outside the CDR3, is KAGVTQTPRYLIKTRGQQVTLSCSPISGHRSVSWYQQTPGQGLQFLFEYFSETQRNKGNFPGRFSGRQFSNSRSEMNVSTLELGDSALYLCASSLGQGSYNEQFFGPGTRLTVL.

The genes are TRBV5-1 and TRBJ1-6, with 9 positions matching TRBD1. Per the germline V gene, CDR1 is SGHRS and CDR2 is YFSETQ. The V segment lost 2 bases and the J segment 7 bases; nucleotides outside the gene matches: 1. The CDR3 spans 14 residues. The CDR3 spells CASSLGQGNSPLHF. CDR3 coding DNA: TGCGCCAGCAGCTTAGGACAGGGGAATTCACCCCTCCACTTT. The entire variable domain, with the rest obtained from reference TRBV5-1 and TRBJ1-6, is as follows: KAGVTQTPRYLIKTRGQQVTLSCSPISGHRSVSWYQQTPGQGLQFLFEYFSETQRNKGNFPGRFSGRQFSNSRSEMNVSTLELGDSALYLCASSLGQGNSPLHFGNGTRLTVT.

This rearrangement joins TRBV9 to TRBJ1-1; D unresolved. V lost 4 bases to trimming and J lost 0 bases, with 13 bases between them. Per the germline V gene, CDR1 is SGDLS and CDR2 is YYNGEE. This CDR3 is 15 amino acids long. CDR3 DNA sequence: TGTGCCAGCAGCCCGTCGCCGGAGATGAACACTGAAGCTTTCTTT. Translated, it gives CASSPSPEMNTEAFF.

This clone has just a few counts. The chain carries TRBV6-6 and TRBJ2-7, with 8 bases lining up with TRBD1. Germline CDR1 reads MNHNY; CDR2 reads SVGAGI (reference sequence). This CDR3 is built from 14 residues. The trim removed 6 bases at V and 4 bases at J, leaving 8 bases unmatched. The CDR3, as DNA: TGTGCCAGCAGGGAAACAGGGGGTCGTTACGAGCAGTACTTC. Translated: CASRETGGRYEQYF.

This sequence joins TRBV7-9 and TRBJ2-7; possibly TRBD1 for D (5 bases). V was shortened by 8 bases and J by 4 bases, with 15 bases between the two germline ends. Germline loops: CDR1 SEHNR, CDR2 FQNEAQ (reference sequence). This CDR3 has 13 amino acids. The CDR3 nucleotides read TGTGCCAGCGTGCCAGGGAAAGGGTACGAGCAGTACTTC. As protein: CASVPGKGYEQYF.

This chain links TRBV15 with TRBJ2-7; 7 nucleotides align to TRBD1. CDR3 length: 16 amino acids. CDR1 LNHNV and CDR2 YYDKDF come from the germline V gene (reference sequence). V gave up 0 bases and J gave up 3 bases; unmatched junction bases: 8. The CDR3 loop reads CATSRDPGYRGYEQYF. The CDR3 coding sequence is TGTGCCACCAGCAGAGATCCGGGGTACAGGGGCTACGAGCAGTACTTC. Supplemented by reference TRBV15 and TRBJ2-7, the full variable domain reads DAMVIQNPRYQVTQFGKPVTLSCSQTLNHNVMYWYQQKSSQAPKLLFHYYDKDFNNEADTPDNFQSRRPNTSFCFLDIRSPGLGDTAMYLCATSRDPGYRGYEQYFGPGTRLTVT.

The chain has TRBV5-1 and TRBJ1-1, with TRBD1 identical over 7 bases. Germline V gene sequence: CDR1 SGHRS, CDR2 YFSETQ. This CDR3 region has 15 residues. The junction had 11 bases not matched to a gene; V was cut back by 5 bases and J by 4 bases. CDR3 amino acids: CASREQGIGSTEAFF. The CDR3, as DNA: TGCGCCAGCAGGGAACAGGGGATAGGGAGCACTGAAGCTTTCTTT.